This T cell receptor (beta chain) comes out of a study of cytomegalovirus exposure and HLA in healthy donors. This CDR3 region has 17 residues. Germline-derived CDR1 and CDR2 are ENHRY and SYGVKD. The V gene lost 0 bases and the J gene lost 6 bases, with 20 bases spanning the gap. PCR amplification relied on 60 Vbeta primers (plus 13 Jbeta primers). Sequenced by immunoSEQ multiplex PCR; TCRdb stores in-frame clones only, minus some. Of 90,000 or so clones listed, 65% to 80% are singletons. This TCR was recovered from a woman aged 18-30 years in good health and CMV-seropositive. The rearrangement links TRBV10-3 to TRBJ1-2, with D possibly being TRBD1 (6 bases). The sequenced sample was PBMCs. The CDR3 coding sequence is TGTGCCATCAGTGAGTCTCCCCCCAGGGGAAGTGGAAATGGCTACACCTTC. Translated: CAISESPPRGSGNGYTF.